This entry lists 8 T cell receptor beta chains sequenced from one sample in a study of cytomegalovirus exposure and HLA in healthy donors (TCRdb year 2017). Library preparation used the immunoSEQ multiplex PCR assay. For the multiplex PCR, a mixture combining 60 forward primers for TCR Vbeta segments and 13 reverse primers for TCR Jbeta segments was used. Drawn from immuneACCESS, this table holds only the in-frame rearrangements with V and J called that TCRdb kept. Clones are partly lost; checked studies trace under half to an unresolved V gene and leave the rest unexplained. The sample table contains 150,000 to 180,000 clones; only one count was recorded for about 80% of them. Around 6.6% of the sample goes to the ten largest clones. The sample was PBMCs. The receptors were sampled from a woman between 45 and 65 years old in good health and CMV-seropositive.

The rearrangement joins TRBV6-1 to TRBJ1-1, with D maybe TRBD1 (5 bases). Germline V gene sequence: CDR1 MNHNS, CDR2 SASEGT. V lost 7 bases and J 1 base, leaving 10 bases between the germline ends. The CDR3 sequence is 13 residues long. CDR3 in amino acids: CASTREGNTEAFF. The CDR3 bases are TGTGCCAGCACCAGGGAAGGGAACACTGAAGCTTTCTTT.

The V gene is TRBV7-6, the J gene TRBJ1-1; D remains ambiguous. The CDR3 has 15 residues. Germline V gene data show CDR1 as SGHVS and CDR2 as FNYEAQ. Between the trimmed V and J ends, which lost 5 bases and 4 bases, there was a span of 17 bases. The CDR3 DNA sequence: TGTGCCAGCAGCCGGTACATCGGAGGGCCCACTGAAGCTTTCTTT. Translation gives CASSRYIGGPTEAFF. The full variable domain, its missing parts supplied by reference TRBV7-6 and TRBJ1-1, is GAGVSQSPRYKVTKRGQDVALRCDPISGHVSLYWYRQALGQGPEFLTYFNYEAQQDKSGLPNDRFSAERPEGSISTLTIQRTEQRDSAMYRCASSRYIGGPTEAFFGQGTRLTVV.

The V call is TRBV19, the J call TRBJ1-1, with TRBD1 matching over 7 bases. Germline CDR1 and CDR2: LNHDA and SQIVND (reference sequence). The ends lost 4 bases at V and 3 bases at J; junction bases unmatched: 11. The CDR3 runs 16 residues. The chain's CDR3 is CASSSGNRGADTEAFF. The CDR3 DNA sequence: TGTGCCAGTAGTAGCGGGAACAGGGGAGCTGACACTGAAGCTTTCTTT.

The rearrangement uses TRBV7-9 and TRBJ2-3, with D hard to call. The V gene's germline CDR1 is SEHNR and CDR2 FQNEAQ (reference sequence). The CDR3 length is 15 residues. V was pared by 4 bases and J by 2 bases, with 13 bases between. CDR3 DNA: TGTGCCAGCAGCTCCTCTCACAGTTTCACAGATACGCAGTATTTT. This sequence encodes CASSSSHSFTDTQYF.

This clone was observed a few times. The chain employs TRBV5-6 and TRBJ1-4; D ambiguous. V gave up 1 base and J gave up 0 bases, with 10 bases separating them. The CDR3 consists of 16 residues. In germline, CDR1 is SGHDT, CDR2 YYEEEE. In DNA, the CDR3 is TGTGCCAGCAGCTTGTGGGGAGGCCCAACTAATGAAAAACTGTTTTTT. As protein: CASSLWGGPTNEKLFF. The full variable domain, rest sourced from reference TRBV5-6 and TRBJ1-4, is DAGVTQSPTHLIKTRGQQVTLRCSPKSGHDTVSWYQQALGQGPQFIFQYYEEEERQRGNFPDRFSGHQFPNYSSELNVNALLLGDSALYLCASSLWGGPTNEKLFFGSGTQLSVL.

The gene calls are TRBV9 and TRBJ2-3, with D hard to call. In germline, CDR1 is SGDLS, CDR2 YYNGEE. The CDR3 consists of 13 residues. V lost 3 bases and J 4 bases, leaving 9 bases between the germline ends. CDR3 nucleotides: TGTGCCAGCAGCGCTTTCGTATCAGATACGCAGTATTTT. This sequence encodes CASSAFVSDTQYF.

The CDR3 DNA is TGTGCCAGCAGTTCTCTAGCGGGGGGAAACTCCTACGAGCAGTACTTC. It codes for CASSSLAGGNSYEQYF. The chain employs TRBV5-6 and TRBJ2-7, with 11 bases lining up with TRBD2. The germline V gene encodes CDR1 SGHDT and CDR2 YYEEEE. The J segment lost 0 bases and the V segment lost 5 bases, leaving 7 bases of the junction unmatched. The CDR3 totals 16 residues.

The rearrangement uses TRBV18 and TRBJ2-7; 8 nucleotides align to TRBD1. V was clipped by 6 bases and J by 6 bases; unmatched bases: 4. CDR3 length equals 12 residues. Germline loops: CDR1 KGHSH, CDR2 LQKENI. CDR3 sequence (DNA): TGTGCCAGCTCCCAGGGGGCGGGCGAGCAGTACTTC. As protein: CASSQGAGEQYF.